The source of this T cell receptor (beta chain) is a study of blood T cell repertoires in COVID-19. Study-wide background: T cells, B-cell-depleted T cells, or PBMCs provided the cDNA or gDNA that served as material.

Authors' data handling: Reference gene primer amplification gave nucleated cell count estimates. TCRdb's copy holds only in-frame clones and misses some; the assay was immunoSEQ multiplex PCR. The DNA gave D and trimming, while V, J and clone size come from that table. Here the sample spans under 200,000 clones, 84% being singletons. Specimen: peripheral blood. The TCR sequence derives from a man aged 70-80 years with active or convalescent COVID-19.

The CDR3 region has the DNA TGTGCCAGCCGGGATCCGACAGGGTCATCACCCCTCCACTTT. This gives the protein CASRDPTGSSPLHF. The V gene is TRBV27, the J gene TRBJ1-6; the match to TRBD1 covers 7 bases. Germline CDR1 and CDR2: MNHEY and SMNVEV (reference sequence). V trimming: 8 bases; J trimming: 10 bases; junction bases outside the gene matches: 11. The CDR3 covers 14 residues.